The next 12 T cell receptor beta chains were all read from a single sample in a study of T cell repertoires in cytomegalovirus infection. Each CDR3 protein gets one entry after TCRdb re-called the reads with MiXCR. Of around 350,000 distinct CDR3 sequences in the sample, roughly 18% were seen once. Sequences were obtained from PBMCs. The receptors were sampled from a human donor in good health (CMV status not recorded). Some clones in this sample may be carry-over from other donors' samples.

The CDR3 DNA is TGTGCCAGCAGCCAAGATCTCAGGGGCTTCGAGTACTTC. It yields the protein CASSQDLRGFEYF. The chain uses TRBV3-1 and TRBJ2-7; weak D call: TRBD1 (6 bases). The V end lost 0 bases, the J end lost 11 bases, and 14 bases lay between the germline ends. CDR3 length: 13 residues. Germline assignment: CDR1 LGHDT and CDR2 YNNKEL (reference sequence).

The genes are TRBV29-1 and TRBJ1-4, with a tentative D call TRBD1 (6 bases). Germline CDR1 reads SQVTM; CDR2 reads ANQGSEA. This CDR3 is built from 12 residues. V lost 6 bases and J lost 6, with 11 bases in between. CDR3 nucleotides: TGCAGCGTACAGGGAAGTGATGAAAAACTGTTTTTT. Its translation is CSVQGSDEKLFF.

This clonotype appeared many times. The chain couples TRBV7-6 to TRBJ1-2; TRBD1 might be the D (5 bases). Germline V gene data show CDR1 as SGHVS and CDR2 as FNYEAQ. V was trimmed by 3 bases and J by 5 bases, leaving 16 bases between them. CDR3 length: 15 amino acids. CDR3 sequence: CASSLGPGIGYGYTF. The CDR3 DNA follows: TGTGCCAGCAGCTTGGGCCCAGGGATAGGGTATGGCTACACCTTC.

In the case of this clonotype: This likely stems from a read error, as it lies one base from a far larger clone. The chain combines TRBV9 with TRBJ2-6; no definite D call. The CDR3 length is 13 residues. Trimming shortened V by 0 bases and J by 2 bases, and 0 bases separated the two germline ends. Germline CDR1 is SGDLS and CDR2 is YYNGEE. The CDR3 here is CASSVAGANVLTF. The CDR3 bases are TGTGCCAGCAGCGTAGCTGGGGCCAACGTCCTGACTTTC.

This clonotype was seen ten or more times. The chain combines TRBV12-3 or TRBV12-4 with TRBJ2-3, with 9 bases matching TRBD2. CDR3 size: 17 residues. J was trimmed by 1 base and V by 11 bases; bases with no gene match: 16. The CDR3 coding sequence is TGTGCCTCTAAGGCGGGAGGGCCCTCATGGGGCACAGATACGCAGTATTTT. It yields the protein CASKAGGPSWGTDTQYF.

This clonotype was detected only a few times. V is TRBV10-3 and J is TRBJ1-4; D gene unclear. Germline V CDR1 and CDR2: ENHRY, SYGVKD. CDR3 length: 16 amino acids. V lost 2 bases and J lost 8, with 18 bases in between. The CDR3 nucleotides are TGTGCCATCAGTGAGCCGAGTGATATGGGCGGGGAAAAACTGTTTTTT. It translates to CAISEPSDMGGEKLFF.

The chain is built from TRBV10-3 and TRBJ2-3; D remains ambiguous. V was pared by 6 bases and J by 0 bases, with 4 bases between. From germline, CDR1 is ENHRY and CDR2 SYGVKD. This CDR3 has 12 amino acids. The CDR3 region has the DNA TGTGCCATCAGGATTAGCACAGATACGCAGTATTTT. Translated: CAIRISTDTQYF.

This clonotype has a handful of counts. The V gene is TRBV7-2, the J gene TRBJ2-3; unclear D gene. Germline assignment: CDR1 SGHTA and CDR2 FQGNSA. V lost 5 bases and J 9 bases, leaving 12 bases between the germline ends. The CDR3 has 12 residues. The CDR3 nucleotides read TGTGCCAGCAGCCTGATCCGGGCGACGCAGTATTTT. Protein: CASSLIRATQYF.

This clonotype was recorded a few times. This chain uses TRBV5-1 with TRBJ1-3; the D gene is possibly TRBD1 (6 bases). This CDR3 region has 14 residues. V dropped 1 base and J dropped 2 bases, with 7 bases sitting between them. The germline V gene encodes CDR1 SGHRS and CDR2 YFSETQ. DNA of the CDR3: TGCGCCAGCAGCTTGCCAGGGGCTGGAAACACCATATATTTT. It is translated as CASSLPGAGNTIYF.

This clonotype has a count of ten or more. CDR3 DNA: TGTGCCAGCAGGACGACAGCAGATACGCAGTATTTT. Translation: CASRTTADTQYF. This chain links TRBV6-1 with TRBJ2-3, with D possibly matching TRBD1 (5 bases). V was clipped by 6 bases and J by 4 bases, with 8 bases between them. The germline V gene encodes CDR1 MNHNS and CDR2 SASEGT. This CDR3 spans 12 amino acids.

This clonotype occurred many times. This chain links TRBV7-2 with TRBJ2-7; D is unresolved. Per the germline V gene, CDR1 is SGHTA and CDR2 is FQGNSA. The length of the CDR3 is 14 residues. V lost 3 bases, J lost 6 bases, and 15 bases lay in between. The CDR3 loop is CASSFISAGVEQYF. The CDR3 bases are TGTGCCAGCAGCTTTATCAGCGCTGGCGTCGAGCAGTACTTC.

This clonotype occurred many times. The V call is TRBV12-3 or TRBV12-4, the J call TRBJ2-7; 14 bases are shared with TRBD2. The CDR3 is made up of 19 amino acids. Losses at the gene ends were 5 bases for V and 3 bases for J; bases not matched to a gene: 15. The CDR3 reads CASSPGTSGSAIVSYEQYF. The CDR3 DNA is TGTGCCAGCAGTCCCGGGACTAGCGGGAGTGCTATTGTAAGCTACGAGCAGTACTTC.